This TCR beta chain was identified during a study of blood T cell repertoires in COVID-19. The wider study: From the United States, Italy and Spain came samples of acute and convalescent COVID-19.

The method was immunoSEQ multiplex PCR; TCRdb's version includes in-frame clones alone and lacks a portion of them. The sample has some 200,000 clones, approximately 90% seen once. V was clipped by 2 bases and J by 7 bases, with 21 bases between them. Germline loops: CDR1 LGHDT, CDR2 YNNKEL (reference sequence). This CDR3 region has 16 residues. The TCR originated in a woman aged 18-29 years who had recovered from COVID-19. Sequenced material: peripheral blood. The chain has TRBV3-1 (or the pseudogene TRBV3-2) and TRBJ2-7; TRBD2 might be the D (5 bases). CDR3 amino acids: CASSQSGYSGSWEQYF. The CDR3 coding sequence is TGTGCCAGCAGCCAATCTGGATACTCGGGGTCCTGGGAGCAGTACTTC.